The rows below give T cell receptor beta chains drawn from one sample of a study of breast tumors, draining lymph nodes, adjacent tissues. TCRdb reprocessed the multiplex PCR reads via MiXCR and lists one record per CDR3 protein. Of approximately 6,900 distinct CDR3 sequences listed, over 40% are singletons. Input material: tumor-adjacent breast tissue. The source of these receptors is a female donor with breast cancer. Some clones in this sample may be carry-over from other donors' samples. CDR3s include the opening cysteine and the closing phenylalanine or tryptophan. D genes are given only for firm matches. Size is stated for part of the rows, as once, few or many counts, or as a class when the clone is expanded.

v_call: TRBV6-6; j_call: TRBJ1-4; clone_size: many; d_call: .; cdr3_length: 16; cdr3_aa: CASSFRPGTANEKLFF; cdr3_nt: TGTGCCAGCAGTTTCAGACCCGGGACGGCTAATGAAAAACTGTTTTTT
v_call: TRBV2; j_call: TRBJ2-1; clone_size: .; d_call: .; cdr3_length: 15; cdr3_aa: CASSDGQYTYNEQFF; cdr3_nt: TGTGCCAGCAGTGATGGGCAGTACACCTACAATGAGCAGTTCTTC
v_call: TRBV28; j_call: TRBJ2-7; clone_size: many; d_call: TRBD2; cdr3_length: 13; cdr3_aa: CATTRLAGVEQYF; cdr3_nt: TGTGCCACCACGAGGCTTGCGGGAGTCGAGCAGTACTTC
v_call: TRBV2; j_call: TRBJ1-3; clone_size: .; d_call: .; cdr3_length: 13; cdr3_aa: CASSAISGNTMYF; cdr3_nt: TGTGCCAGCAGCGCTATCTCTGGAAACACCATGTATTTT
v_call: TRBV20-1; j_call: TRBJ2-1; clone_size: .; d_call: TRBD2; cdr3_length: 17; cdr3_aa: CSARGLAGVRPYNEQFF; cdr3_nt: TGCAGTGCTAGGGGACTAGCGGGAGTACGTCCCTACAATGAGCAGTTCTTC
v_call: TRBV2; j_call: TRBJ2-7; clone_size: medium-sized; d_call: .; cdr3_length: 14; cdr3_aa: CASSERRGPYEQYF; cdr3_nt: TGTGCCAGCAGTGAGAGGAGGGGACCTTACGAGCAGTACTTC
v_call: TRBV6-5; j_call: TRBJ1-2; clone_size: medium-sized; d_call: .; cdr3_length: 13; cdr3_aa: CASSPNTGGGYTF; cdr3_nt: TGTGCCAGCAGTCCTAATACAGGTGGTGGCTACACCTTC
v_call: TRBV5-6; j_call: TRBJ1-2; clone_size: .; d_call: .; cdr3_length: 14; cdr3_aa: CASNLGSINYGYTF; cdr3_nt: TGTGCCAGCAACCTAGGTTCGATAAACTATGGCTACACCTTC
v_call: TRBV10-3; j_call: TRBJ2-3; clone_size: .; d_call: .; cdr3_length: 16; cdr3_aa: CAISDLRDEHADTQYF; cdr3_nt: TGTGCCATCAGTGATCTAAGGGACGAGCACGCAGATACGCAGTATTTT
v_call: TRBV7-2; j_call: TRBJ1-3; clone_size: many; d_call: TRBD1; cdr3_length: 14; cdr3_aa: CASSYPGQGNTIYF; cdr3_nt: TGTGCCAGCAGCTACCCGGGACAGGGAAACACCATATATTTT
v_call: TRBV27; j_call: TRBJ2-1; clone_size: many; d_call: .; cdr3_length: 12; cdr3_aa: CASSSGQNEQFF; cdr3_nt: TGTGCCAGCAGTTCGGGACAAAATGAGCAGTTCTTC
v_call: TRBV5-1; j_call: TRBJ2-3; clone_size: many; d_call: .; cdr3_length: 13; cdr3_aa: CASSPDNTDTQYF; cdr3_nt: TGCGCCAGCAGCCCAGACAACACAGATACGCAGTATTTT
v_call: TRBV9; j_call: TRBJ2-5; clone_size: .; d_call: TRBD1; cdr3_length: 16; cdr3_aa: CASSERDRVGKETQYF; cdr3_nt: TGTGCCAGCAGCGAGAGGGACAGGGTTGGGAAAGAGACCCAGTACTTC
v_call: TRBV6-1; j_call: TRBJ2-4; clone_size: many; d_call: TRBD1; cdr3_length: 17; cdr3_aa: CASSRRTGGDAGNIQYF; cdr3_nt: TGTGCCAGCAGTAGAAGAACAGGGGGTGATGCCGGAAACATTCAGTACTTC
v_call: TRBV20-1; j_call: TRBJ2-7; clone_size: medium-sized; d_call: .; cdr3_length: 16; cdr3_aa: CSAIGTNRKVLHEQYF; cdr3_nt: TGCAGTGCTATCGGAACAAATAGGAAAGTTTTACACGAGCAGTACTTC
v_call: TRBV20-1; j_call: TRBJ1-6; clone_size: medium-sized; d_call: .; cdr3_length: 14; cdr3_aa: CSARENTGNSPLHF; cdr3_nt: TGCAGTGCTAGAGAAAACACGGGAAATTCACCCCTCCACTTT
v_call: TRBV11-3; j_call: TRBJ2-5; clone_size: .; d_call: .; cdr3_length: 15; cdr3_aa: CASSSDRQGSGTQYF; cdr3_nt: TGTGCCAGCTCCTCTGATCGTCAGGGGAGCGGGACCCAGTACTTC
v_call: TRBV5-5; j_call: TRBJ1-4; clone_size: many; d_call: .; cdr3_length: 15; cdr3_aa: CASSPWDGDNEKLFF; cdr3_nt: TGTGCCAGCAGCCCCTGGGACGGAGATAATGAAAAACTGTTTTTT
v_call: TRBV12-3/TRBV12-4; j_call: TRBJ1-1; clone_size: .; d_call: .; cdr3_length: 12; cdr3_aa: CASSLGYTEAFF; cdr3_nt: TGTGCCAGCAGTTTAGGCTACACTGAAGCTTTCTTT
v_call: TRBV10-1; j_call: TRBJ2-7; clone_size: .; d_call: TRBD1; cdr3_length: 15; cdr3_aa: CASSPGQGRRNEQYF; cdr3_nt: TGCGCCAGCAGTCCTGGACAGGGCCGAAGGAACGAGCAGTACTTC
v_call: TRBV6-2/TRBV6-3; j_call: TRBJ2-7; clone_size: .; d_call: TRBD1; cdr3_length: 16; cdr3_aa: CASSYRSGTGHYEQYF; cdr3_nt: TGTGCCAGCAGTTACCGTTCCGGGACAGGGCACTACGAGCAGTACTTC
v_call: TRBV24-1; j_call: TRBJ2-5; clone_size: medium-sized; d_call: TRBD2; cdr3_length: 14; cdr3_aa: CATRGTSGEETQYF; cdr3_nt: TGTGCCACCAGGGGGACTAGTGGGGAAGAGACCCAGTACTTC